The clone carrying this T cell receptor beta chain was observed once. Antigen unknown. This record comes from a study of cytomegalovirus exposure and HLA in healthy donors. Study outcomes and limitations: A likely sequencing artifact accounted for one observed cluster of highly shared sequence variants. The authors assumed roughly uniform sequencing depth across donors for presence/absence analyses. In a later analysis, specific HLA alleles were associated with approximately 16,000 TCR beta sequences at a 0.05 false discovery rate.

Both 60 Vbeta primers and 13 Jbeta primers went into the PCR. In the original workflow: A later analysis tallied about 80 million unique TCR beta chains, around 9.9 million of them shared. Clones were read by immunoSEQ multiplex PCR, and TCRdb kept only the in-frame ones, dropping some. The V and J calls and clone size come from that table; D and trimming were worked out from the DNA. This repertoire shows about 140,000 clones, roughly 80% found once; its top ten account for around 2.2%. The sample consisted of PBMCs. The receptor comes from a man aged 25 to 40 in good health and CMV-seronegative.

As DNA, the CDR3 is TGTGCCAGCAGTGCCTTCACAGGGTTTAACTATGGCTACACCTTC. This codes for CASSAFTGFNYGYTF. J is TRBJ1-2 and V is TRBV6-4; the D gene is possibly TRBD1 (6 bases). V was pared by 4 bases and J by 1 base, with 13 bases between. The CDR3 totals 15 residues. Germline V gives CDR1 MRHNA, CDR2 SNTAGT.